Described below is a single T cell receptor beta chain sequence and its context. Its target antigen remains unknown. No per-base quality is available; no much larger clone lies one base away. CDR1 and CDR2 were assigned from the germline V gene (reference sequence) as MNHEY and SMNVEV. V trim: 7 bases; J trim: 4 bases; unmatched bases: 10. Inclusive of the bounding cysteine and phenylalanine, the CDR3 is 15 residues long. The read is trimmed to its CDR3 DNA, 45 bases read in frame from base 1. Using the deep immunoSEQ assay, multiplex PCR amplified TCR CDR3 regions from genomic DNA. Extracted genomic DNA from each cell subset was spread evenly across all wells of several immunoSEQ 96-well plates, with each plate serving as a replicate. Each replicate PCR for sorted subsets received about 220 ng genomic DNA, equal to tens of thousands of T cell genomes. The purified libraries were quantified using a Qubit 3.0 fluorometer, sized with a Bioanalyzer 2100, and then quantified again using the KAPA Library Quantification kit. Each immunoSEQ 96-well plate was sequenced on its own single-read 150-cycle Illumina NextSeq 550 flow cell. The paper's processing steps were these. Because the immunoSEQ output held only junctional sequences and lacked quality scores, the filtering could not match the filtering applied to full-length reads. Sequences were annotated with PyIR, a Python wrapper for IgBLAST v1.9, using IMGT germline references to assign V/J genes and CDR3. Reads were filtered out if the reads had weak V/J assignments (E-value above 1e-6), no CDR3, stop codons, out-of-frame junctions, or ambiguous translated residues. V3J clonotypes were defined as sequences sharing the same inferred V gene, J gene, and CDR3 amino acid sequence. Percentage overlap between repertoires was calculated by dividing the number of shared unique clonotypes by the size of the smaller repertoire. Richness of each repertoire was evaluated using RTK rarefaction, the Chao1 estimator, and Recon v2.1 estimates of unobserved clonotypes. For all TCRbeta clonotypes obtained by the gDNA method from a handful of donors, generation probabilities were computed with OLGA. The table was pulled from immuneACCESS by TCRdb, which kept in-frame rearrangements only. Such tables lose some clones; where checked, under half of the loss comes from unresolved V genes, and the rest has no known cause. The DNA gave D and trimming, while V, J and clone size come from that table. This sample lists approximately 740,000 clones; around 93% were detected once. Less than 25% of the sample belongs to the ten largest clones.

The sample originates from a study of shared clonotypes between healthy human individuals (dated by TCRdb to the early 2020s). About the investigation overall: The cohort included three men and a couple of women between 18 and 49 years of age. Per donor, leukapheresis produced somewhere between about 0.9 and 10 billion PBMCs. To increase sequencing depth and limit assay-specific biases, different laboratories used diverse techniques to prepare libraries and sequence TCR repertoires. To estimate repertoire size and how much clonotype sharing occurs between individuals, the study deeply sequenced the blood TCR repertoires of about five healthy adults. For each donor, three plates each were used for CD4 naive and CD4 memory, two plates were used for CD8 naive, and one plate was used for CD8 memory.

The research as a whole found: Clonotypes shared by all four sorted-subset donors showed higher generation probabilities than non-shared clonotypes. Naive subsets generally had larger estimated clonotype richness than memory subsets did. Rarefaction of sorted-subset datasets indicated incomplete sequencing despite the large sequencing depth. About 5% of naive CD4, 3.5% of naive CD8, about 2.4% of memory CD4, and about 0.4% of memory CD8 clonotypes were shared across several donors. The genetic and exposure-history diversity represented was limited by the small number of donors. Sampling was limited to blood, and TCR repertoires in tissue likely differ from TCR repertoires in blood. Pairwise subsampling led to the expectation that sequencing depth would affect the degree of clonotype sharing among donors.

For the CD8 naive samples, CD45RO-negative cells were positively selected for CCR7, yielding a CD45RA+CCR7+ population from which TemRA cells were excluded. The donors were healthy, HIV-negative adults who had no recently reported acute infections or vaccinations. Every donor was a Caucasian adult residing in Nashville, Tennessee, USA. Blood was obtained by leukapheresis, after which PBMCs were separated by Ficoll-Histopaque density gradient centrifugation and cryopreserved in liquid nitrogen vapor phase. Analytical flow cytometry was used to check the purity and quantity of every magnetically sorted T cell population. Genomic DNA was isolated from every sorted fraction and measured by UV absorbance on a Nanodrop 2000c.

The chain is encoded by TRBV27 joined to TRBJ1-5; TRBD1 fits 7 bases in the junction. The sequenced material came from naive CD8+ T cells sorted from blood. The meaning of the sample's cell subset or site label: CD45RA+CCR7+. The receptor was isolated from a man under 40 in good health. The CDR3 sequence is CASTPGTDKNQPQHF. DNA sequence: TGTGCCAGCACCCCCGGGACAGACAAGAATCAGCCCCAGCATTTT.